The 14 T cell receptor beta chains presented below share a single source sample, sequenced in a study of blood T cell repertoires in COVID-19 (dated by TCRdb to the early 2020s). The library relied on the immunoSEQ multiplex PCR assay. Here the immuneACCESS table is served through TCRdb, limited to in-frame sequences with V and J called. Missing clones are a known gap in these copies; in checked studies unresolved V genes cover under half, and the rest lacks a known reason. The sample table holds roughly 200,000 clones, of which about 88% were seen once. The ten most abundant clones make up 1.5% to 2% of the sample. Sequenced: peripheral blood. The receptors originated from a man younger than 35 with active or convalescent COVID-19.

The J gene is TRBJ1-2, the V gene TRBV3-1 (or the pseudogene TRBV3-2), with a weak D call TRBD1 (5 bases). Germline values: CDR1 LGHDT, CDR2 YNNKEL (reference sequence). CDR3 size: 13 residues. Between the trimmed V and J ends, which lost 5 bases and 6 bases, there was a span of 13 bases. CDR3 loop: CASSGAGLHGYTF. The DNA for the CDR3 is TGTGCCAGCAGCGGAGCAGGGTTGCATGGCTACACCTTC.

The chain employs TRBV10-3 and TRBJ2-7; tentatively, D is TRBD1 (6 bases). The V gene lost 5 bases and the J gene lost 3 bases, with 11 bases spanning the gap. In germline, CDR1 is ENHRY, CDR2 SYGVKD. The length of the CDR3 is 13 residues. The CDR3, as DNA: TGTGCCATCAGTCGGGACACCAGCTACGAGCAGTACTTC. It is translated as CAISRDTSYEQYF.

In DNA form, the CDR3 reads TGTGCCTGGAGTAAAGGGACAGGCAATCAGCCCCAGCATTTT. This gives the protein CAWSKGTGNQPQHF. This rearrangement joins TRBV30 to TRBJ1-5, with TRBD1 matching over 7 bases. J was trimmed by 2 bases and V by 2 bases; bases with no gene match: 3. The CDR3 is 14 amino acids. Germline loops: CDR1 GTSNPN, CDR2 SVGIG (reference sequence).

This chain connects TRBV7-9 to TRBJ2-5; TRBD1 aligns across 7 bases. Germline CDR1 is SEHNR and CDR2 is FQNEAQ (reference sequence). Trimming at V came to 5 bases and at J to 4 bases, leaving 10 bases not matched to a gene. This CDR3 spans 15 amino acids. The CDR3 DNA is TGTGCCAGCAGCCCGACCGTGGCAGGGGGAGAGACCCAGTACTTC. Protein: CASSPTVAGGETQYF.

To note about this clone: The same CDR3 is also encoded by other DNA sequences in this sample. V gene TRBV30 combines with J gene TRBJ2-7; 7 nucleotides match TRBD1. Germline V gene sequence: CDR1 GTSNPN, CDR2 SVGIG (reference sequence). With V trimmed by 2 bases and J by 3 bases, 4 bases remained unmatched. CDR3 length: 13 amino acids. This CDR3 reads CAWSPGQIYEQYF. For the CDR3, the DNA is TGTGCCTGGAGTCCGGGACAGATCTACGAGCAGTACTTC. Filled out from reference TRBV30 and TRBJ2-7, the complete variable domain reads SQTIHQWPATLVQPVGSPLSLECTVEGTSNPNLYWYRQAAGRGLQLLFYSVGIGQISSEVPQNLSASRPQDRQFILSSKKLLLSDSGFYLCAWSPGQIYEQYFGPGTRLTVT.

This clone has just one count. The rearrangement links TRBV7-2 to TRBJ2-3; D perhaps matches TRBD1 (6 bases). The germline V gene has CDR1 SGHTA and CDR2 FQGNSA. This CDR3 has 17 amino acids. V was shortened by 1 base and J by 4 bases, with 18 bases between the two germline ends. CDR3 in amino acids: CASSLEGTRRGADTQYF. The DNA for the CDR3 is TGTGCCAGCAGCTTAGAAGGGACAAGAAGGGGCGCAGATACGCAGTATTTT.

The chain joins TRBV6-5 to TRBJ2-7; 10 nucleotides align to TRBD2. CDR1 and CDR2 (germline): MNHEY, SVGAGI. The ends lost 6 bases at V and 3 bases at J; junction bases unmatched: 5. CDR3 length: 14 residues. CDR3 nucleotides: TGTGCCAGCAGACAGAGCGGGAGGGTCTACGAGCAGTACTTC. Its translation is CASRQSGRVYEQYF.

This sequence joins TRBV16 and TRBJ2-5, with 8 bases aligning to TRBD1. Germline CDR1 KGHSY, CDR2 FQNENV. V was clipped by 4 bases and J by 5 bases; unmatched bases: 6. The CDR3 is 14 amino acids. CDR3 sequence: CASSPLRQGETQYF. Here the CDR3 DNA reads TGTGCCAGCAGCCCACTCAGACAGGGGGAGACCCAGTACTTC.

V is TRBV27 and J is TRBJ2-1, with TRBD2 matching over 15 bases. The CDR3 has 15 amino acids. V trimming: 4 bases; J trimming: 7 bases; junction bases outside the gene matches: 2. Germline loops: CDR1 MNHEY, CDR2 SMNVEV (reference sequence). The chain's CDR3 is CASSSGTSGRNEQFF. The DNA for the CDR3 is TGTGCCAGCAGTTCCGGGACTAGCGGGAGGAATGAGCAGTTCTTC.

The chain employs TRBV6-5 and TRBJ1-2; no clear D gene. V lost 6 bases to trimming and J lost 0 bases, with 11 bases between them. The length of the CDR3 is 14 residues. Germline lookup yields CDR1 MNHEY and CDR2 SVGAGI. The CDR3 loop reads CASSRETANYGYTF. In DNA form, the CDR3 reads TGTGCCAGCAGCCGCGAAACAGCTAACTATGGCTACACCTTC.

V gene TRBV7-3 combines with J gene TRBJ2-3; 10 bases fit TRBD2. V lost 6 bases and J lost 2; bases outside the gene matches: 8. CDR3 size: 16 residues. Germline-derived CDR1 and CDR2 are SGHTA and FQGTGA. The DNA of the CDR3 is TGTGCCAGCAGTTCAAGCGGGAGGGGGTTCACAGATACGCAGTATTTT. Translation: CASSSSGRGFTDTQYF.

The J gene is TRBJ1-3, the V gene TRBV29-1, with D hard to call. The germline gives CDR1 SQVTM, CDR2 ANQGSEA. CDR3 length: 13 amino acids. V was cut by 3 bases and J by 2 bases, with 8 bases left in between. CDR3 bases: TGCAGCGTTGAGTTCCATCCTGGAAACACCATATATTTT. Protein: CSVEFHPGNTIYF.

The chain employs TRBV5-5 and TRBJ2-6, with D possibly TRBD1 on 7 matching bases. The CDR3 is 18 amino acids. Germline V gives CDR1 SGHKS, CDR2 YYEKEE (reference sequence). The V end lost 1 base, the J end lost 0 bases, and 14 bases lay between the germline ends. CDR3 bases: TGTGCCAGCAGCTTGCGGGCAGGGGGGAGCTCTGGGGCCAACGTCCTGACTTTC. Residues: CASSLRAGGSSGANVLTF.

The V gene is TRBV10-3, the J gene TRBJ2-3, with TRBD2 matching over 11 bases. V shed 5 bases and J 4 bases; nucleotides not matched to a gene: 8. The CDR3 length is 16 residues. The germline V gene has CDR1 ENHRY and CDR2 SYGVKD. In DNA form, the CDR3 reads TGTGCCATCAGTTTAGCGGGAGGGCCCGGGGCAGATACGCAGTATTTT. It specifies CAISLAGGPGADTQYF.